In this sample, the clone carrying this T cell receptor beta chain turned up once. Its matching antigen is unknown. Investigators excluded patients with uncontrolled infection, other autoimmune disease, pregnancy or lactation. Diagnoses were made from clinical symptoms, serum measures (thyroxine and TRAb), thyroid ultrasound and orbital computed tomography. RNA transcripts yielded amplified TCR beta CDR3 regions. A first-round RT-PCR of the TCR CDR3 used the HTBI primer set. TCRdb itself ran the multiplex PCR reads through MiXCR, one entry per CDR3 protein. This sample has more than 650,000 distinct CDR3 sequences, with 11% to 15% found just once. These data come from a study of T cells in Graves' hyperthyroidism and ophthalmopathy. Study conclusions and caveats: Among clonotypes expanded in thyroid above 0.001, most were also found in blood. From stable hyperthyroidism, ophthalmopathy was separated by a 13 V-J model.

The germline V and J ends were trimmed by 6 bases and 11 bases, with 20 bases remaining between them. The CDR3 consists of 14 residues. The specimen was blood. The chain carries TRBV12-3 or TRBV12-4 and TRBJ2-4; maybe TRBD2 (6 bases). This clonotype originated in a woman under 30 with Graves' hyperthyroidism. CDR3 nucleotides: TGTGCCAGCAGGGCAGTGGCGGGATCGGGCTTTCAGTACTTC. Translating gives CASRAVAGSGFQYF.